What follows are 32 T cell receptor beta chains derived from one specimen sequenced in a study of CD8 T cells in Susac syndrome. Random-hexamer reverse transcription was applied to roughly 0.5 to 1 ug RNA. TCRdb called the immunoSEQ multiplex PCR reads again in MiXCR, with one record for every CDR3 protein. The profile shows more than 100,000 distinct CDR3 sequences, roughly 96% of them singletons. Sequencing input: CD4+ T cells from PBMCs. All receptors come from a human donor in good health.

V and J are TRBV7-2 and TRBJ1-1; D gene unclear. This CDR3 contains 13 residues. V lost 5 bases to trimming and J lost 0 bases, with 7 bases between them. Germline V gene data show CDR1 as SGHTA and CDR2 as FQGNSA. CDR3 nucleotide sequence: TGTGCCAGCAGCCCAATGGTGAACACTGAAGCTTTCTTT. Translated: CASSPMVNTEAFF.

This chain links TRBV11-2 with TRBJ2-1, with TRBD2 matching over 10 bases. The CDR3 has 16 residues. Germline CDR1 SGHAT, CDR2 FQNNGV. DNA of the CDR3: TGTTCCTCCCGACGGCTAGCGGGAGTCCTCCACAATGAGCAGTTCTTC. Its protein product is CSSRRLAGVLHNEQFF.

J is TRBJ2-7 and V is TRBV20-1, with TRBD2 as a possible D gene (5 bases). The germline gives CDR1 DFQATT, CDR2 SNEGSKA (reference sequence). Trimming shortened V by 6 bases and J by 0 bases, and 12 bases separated the two germline ends. CDR3 length equals 13 residues. CDR3 sequence reads: CSADFPPSYEQYF. The CDR3 bases are TGCAGTGCGGACTTTCCACCCTCCTACGAGCAGTACTTC.

The DNA for the CDR3 is TGTGCCAGCAGTTGGATTTCCGGTAGCAATGAGCAGTTCTTC. Its protein is CASSWISGSNEQFF. The chain employs TRBV28 and TRBJ2-1, with D uncertain. The germline CDR1 and CDR2 sequences are MDHEN and SYDVKM. V lost 4 bases and J lost 6, with 13 bases in between. The CDR3 contains 14 residues. The variable domain in full, completed from reference TRBV28 and TRBJ2-1, reads DVKVTQSSRYLVKRTGEKVFLECVQDMDHENMFWYRQDPGLGLRLIYFSYDVKMKEKGDIPEGYSVSREKKERFSLILESASTNQTSMYLCASSWISGSNEQFFGPGTRLTVL.

The chain recombines TRBV5-1 with TRBJ1-4, with D possibly TRBD1 on 5 matching bases. The CDR3 is 15 amino acids. V gave up 1 base and J gave up 3 bases, with 10 bases separating them. Germline-derived CDR1 and CDR2 are SGHRS and YFSETQ. CDR3 in DNA: TGCGCCAGCAGCTTGATGGGGCTGGCTAATGAAAAACTGTTTTTT. This translates into CASSLMGLANEKLFF.

The rearrangement joins TRBV30 to TRBJ1-4; no reliable D call. This CDR3 is 14 amino acids long. Germline loops: CDR1 GTSNPN, CDR2 SVGIG (reference sequence). V was trimmed by 3 bases and J by 2 bases, leaving 10 bases between them. CDR3 sequence reads: CAWRNSATNEKLFF. CDR3 DNA: TGTGCCTGGAGAAACAGCGCGACTAATGAAAAACTGTTTTTT.

The chain carries TRBV28 and TRBJ2-3; TRBD2 agrees at 13 bases. CDR1 MDHEN and CDR2 SYDVKM come from the germline V gene. The CDR3 totals 15 residues. J lost 6 bases, V lost 8 bases, and 8 bases had no gene match. As DNA, the CDR3 is TGTGCCAGCTTATCGGGACTAGCGGGATTGGATACGCAGTATTTT. Translated, it gives CASLSGLAGLDTQYF. Full variable domain (outside the CDR3, taken from reference TRBV28 and TRBJ2-3): DVKVTQSSRYLVKRTGEKVFLECVQDMDHENMFWYRQDPGLGLRLIYFSYDVKMKEKGDIPEGYSVSREKKERFSLILESASTNQTSMYLCASLSGLAGLDTQYFGPGTRLTVL.

The rearrangement joins TRBV28 to TRBJ1-5; D is undetermined. The CDR3 has 13 residues. Germline values: CDR1 MDHEN, CDR2 SYDVKM. The V end lost 4 bases, the J end lost 5 bases, and 9 bases lay between the germline ends. This CDR3 reads CASSSRGHQPQHF. The CDR3 nucleotides are TGTGCCAGCAGTTCGCGGGGTCATCAGCCCCAGCATTTT.

The chain couples TRBV7-9 to TRBJ2-1, with 10 bases lining up with TRBD1. V gave up 11 bases and J gave up 4 bases; unmatched junction bases: 5. Looked up from germline, CDR1 is SEHNR and CDR2 is FQNEAQ (reference sequence). The CDR3 consists of 13 residues. CDR3 bases: TGTGCCCTAGGACAGGGGGGATACAATGAGCAGTTCTTC. It codes for CALGQGGYNEQFF. The entire variable domain, with the rest obtained from reference TRBV7-9 and TRBJ2-1, is as follows: DTGVSQNPRHKITKRGQNVTFRCDPISEHNRLYWYRQTLGQGPEFLTYFQNEAQLEKSRLLSDRFSAERPKGSFSTLEIQRTEQGDSAMYLCALGQGGYNEQFFGPGTRLTVL.

The V call is TRBV3-1, the J call TRBJ1-5; D unresolved. Trimming took off 6 bases at V and 3 bases at J, with 15 bases between the two ends. Germline V lookup: CDR1 LGHDT, CDR2 YNNKEL (reference sequence). This CDR3 contains 15 residues. The CDR3 sequence: CASSPHVQINQPQHF. The CDR3 DNA follows: TGTGCCAGCAGTCCCCATGTACAGATCAATCAGCCCCAGCATTTT.

V is TRBV30 and J is TRBJ2-5, with TRBD1 as a possible D gene (6 bases). Trimming removed 5 bases from V and 4 bases from J, with 14 bases in between. The CDR3 loop spans 13 amino acids. Germline values: CDR1 GTSNPN, CDR2 SVGIG (reference sequence). Written as DNA, the CDR3 is TGTGCCTGGTCTAGACAGGTGGGAGAGACCCAGTACTTC. Protein sequence: CAWSRQVGETQYF.

J is TRBJ2-1 and V is TRBV20-1, with D uncertain. V shed 4 bases and J shed 9 bases, with 19 bases lying between them. This CDR3 spans 14 amino acids. The germline V gene encodes CDR1 DFQATT and CDR2 SNEGSKA (reference sequence). This CDR3 reads CSATRSLQVGEQFF. CDR3 nucleotide sequence: TGCAGTGCTACTAGATCCCTTCAAGTCGGTGAGCAGTTCTTC.

The chain uses TRBV29-1 and TRBJ2-7, with 9 bases matching TRBD2. This CDR3 has 14 amino acids. V was pared by 6 bases and J by 2 bases, with 8 bases of the junction left unmatched. Germline CDR1 reads SQVTM; CDR2 reads ANQGSEA. CDR3 amino acids: CSVVTSGVPYEQYF. The CDR3 region has the DNA TGCAGCGTCGTGACTAGCGGAGTTCCCTACGAGCAGTACTTC.

The rearrangement links TRBV7-9 to TRBJ2-5, with a tentative D call TRBD2 (6 bases). V dropped 4 bases and J dropped 5 bases, with 14 bases sitting between them. Germline V gene data show CDR1 as SEHNR and CDR2 as FQNEAQ (reference sequence). This CDR3 is built from 14 residues. CDR3 residues: CASSSDGSAETQYF. Written as DNA, the CDR3 is TGTGCCAGCAGCTCGGACGGGAGTGCGGAGACCCAGTACTTC.

V gene TRBV5-1 combines with J gene TRBJ1-5; D unresolved. This CDR3 is 14 amino acids long. Trimming shortened V by 3 bases and J by 5 bases, and 12 bases separated the two germline ends. CDR1 SGHRS and CDR2 YFSETQ come from the germline V gene. CDR3 nucleotide sequence: TGCGCCAGCAGCTCCGAGGGCGGGGATCAGCCCCAGCATTTT. This sequence encodes CASSSEGGDQPQHF.

This chain joins TRBV2 and TRBJ2-2; 8 bases agree with TRBD2. The germline V gene encodes CDR1 SNHLY and CDR2 FYNNEI. The CDR3 is 16 residues long. V trimming: 5 bases; J trimming: 4 bases; junction bases outside the gene matches: 9. For the CDR3, the DNA is TGTGCCAGCAGTCCCCTAGCGGGCCCGAGCACCGGGGAGCTGTTTTTT. It encodes CASSPLAGPSTGELFF.

V usage is TRBV6-5 and J usage is TRBJ2-3, with D perhaps matching TRBD2 (5 bases). There are 14 residues in the CDR3. Germline V gives CDR1 MNHEY, CDR2 SVGAGI. With 6 bases removed from V and 4 bases from J, the gap between germline ends came to 14 bases. The CDR3 sequence is CASSFGRRPDTQYF. DNA for the CDR3: TGTGCCAGCAGCTTTGGGAGACGCCCAGATACGCAGTATTTT.

CDR3 residues: CASRTSGRVGEQYF. The DNA for the CDR3 is TGTGCCAGCCGCACTAGCGGGAGGGTTGGGGAGCAGTACTTC. The rearrangement links TRBV27 to TRBJ2-7, with TRBD2 matching 13 bases. Germline V gives CDR1 MNHEY, CDR2 SMNVEV (reference sequence). This CDR3 comprises 14 residues. J gave up 7 bases and V 8 bases, and 8 bases lay outside the gene matches.

The chain joins TRBV7-9 to TRBJ2-2; D call uncertain. Deletions cut 6 bases from V and 6 bases from J, with 11 bases between. The CDR3 has 13 amino acids. Germline V gives CDR1 SEHNR, CDR2 FQNEAQ (reference sequence). The CDR3 coding sequence is TGTGCCAGCAGTTTTGACACCTCCGGGGAGCTGTTTTTT. It specifies CASSFDTSGELFF.

The genes are TRBV7-2 and TRBJ2-5, with D unresolved. The ends were cut back, 3 bases at V and 0 bases at J, with 8 bases in the middle. Germline CDR1 is SGHTA and CDR2 is FQGNSA. The CDR3 is made up of 14 amino acids. CDR3 sequence reads: CASSFSGHQETQYF. The DNA of the CDR3 is TGTGCCAGCAGCTTCTCCGGTCACCAAGAGACCCAGTACTTC.

The J gene is TRBJ2-2, the V gene TRBV27, with 10 bases matching TRBD2. CDR3 length equals 14 residues. Germline CDR1 and CDR2: MNHEY and SMNVEV (reference sequence). Trimming cost V 6 bases and J 6 bases; bases outside gene matches: 4. CDR3 sequence: CASRGTSVSGELFF. Written as DNA, the CDR3 is TGTGCCAGCAGGGGGACTAGCGTCTCCGGGGAGCTGTTTTTT.

The V call is TRBV6-5, the J call TRBJ1-2; possibly TRBD1 for D (6 bases). The V gene's germline CDR1 is MNHEY and CDR2 SVGAGI. The germline V and J ends were trimmed by 6 bases and 3 bases, with 17 bases remaining between them. The CDR3 covers 15 residues. CDR3 in amino acids: CASRTTGTSHYGYTF. Here the CDR3 DNA reads TGTGCCAGCAGGACCACAGGGACGTCACACTATGGCTACACCTTC.

The chain combines TRBV5-1 with TRBJ2-3, with 10 bases matching TRBD2. The germline V gene has CDR1 SGHRS and CDR2 YFSETQ. V lost 4 bases to trimming and J lost 1 base; unmatched junction nucleotides: 9. The CDR3 is 17 amino acids. CDR3 sequence reads: CASSPGPGTSGTDTQYF. The CDR3 nucleotides read TGCGCCAGCAGCCCTGGACCCGGGACTAGCGGCACAGATACGCAGTATTTT.

CDR3 sequence reads: CASGIGTGPYEQYF. For the CDR3, the DNA is TGTGCCAGCGGAATAGGGACAGGGCCCTACGAGCAGTACTTC. The chain joins TRBV12-3 or TRBV12-4 to TRBJ2-7; 9 bases match TRBD1. J lost 2 bases, V lost 8 bases, and 7 bases had no gene match. The CDR3 length is 14 residues.

V and J are TRBV18 and TRBJ2-5, with a weak D call TRBD2 (5 bases). Germline CDR1 is KGHSH and CDR2 is LQKENI. The CDR3 contains 14 residues. V lost 4 bases, J lost 4 bases, and 13 bases lay in between. The CDR3 region has the DNA TGTGCCAGCTCACATGGCCAGGCGGGAGAGACCCAGTACTTC. Translating it yields CASSHGQAGETQYF.

The chain carries TRBV27 and TRBJ2-1; no definite D call. The CDR3 loop spans 13 amino acids. Looked up from germline, CDR1 is MNHEY and CDR2 is SMNVEV (reference sequence). V was pared by 8 bases and J by 2 bases, with 10 bases between. CDR3 region: CASQHQAYNEQFF. CDR3 nucleotides: TGTGCCAGCCAACACCAAGCCTACAATGAGCAGTTCTTC.

The CDR3 nucleotides are TGTGCCAGCGGGTCAGTCCCCGAGCAGTTCTTC. Protein sequence: CASGSVPEQFF. This chain uses TRBV7-9 with TRBJ2-1; D call uncertain. V was clipped by 8 bases and J by 10 bases, with 12 bases between them. From germline, CDR1 is SEHNR and CDR2 FQNEAQ (reference sequence). The CDR3 sequence is 11 residues long.

The V call is TRBV7-9, the J call TRBJ2-1; 9 nucleotides agree with TRBD1. CDR3 length equals 15 residues. Trimming at V came to 5 bases and at J to 4 bases, leaving 6 bases not matched to a gene. Germline CDR1 reads SEHNR; CDR2 reads FQNEAQ (reference sequence). CDR3 sequence (DNA): TGTGCCAGCAGCCCCGTACAGGGGGCGTACAATGAGCAGTTCTTC. Residues: CASSPVQGAYNEQFF.

This clonotype was picked up one time. The chain uses TRBV7-2 and TRBJ2-7, with 8 positions matching TRBD2. With V trimmed by 5 bases and J by 5 bases, 8 bases remained unmatched. CDR3 length equals 14 residues. CDR1 and CDR2 from the germline V gene are SGHTA and FQGNSA. CDR3 amino acids: CASSRPGGSHEQYF. The CDR3 coding sequence is TGTGCCAGCAGCCGGCCGGGAGGGAGCCACGAGCAGTACTTC.

This chain uses TRBV13 with TRBJ2-1; 11 nucleotides align to TRBD2. V shed 6 bases, J shed 0 bases, and the junction held 7 bases outside the gene matches. Per the germline V gene, CDR1 is PRHDT and CDR2 is FYEKMQ (reference sequence). This CDR3 is 17 amino acids long. The CDR3 region is CASSILAGVVSYNEQFF. CDR3 coding DNA: TGTGCCAGCAGTATACTAGCGGGAGTGGTCTCCTACAATGAGCAGTTCTTC.

This chain uses TRBV29-1 with TRBJ1-1; D is unclear. Trimming shortened V by 4 bases and J by 1 base, and 16 bases separated the two germline ends. Germline V gives CDR1 SQVTM, CDR2 ANQGSEA. The CDR3 length is 15 residues. Here the CDR3 DNA reads TGCAGCGTTGGGGGAAGGGCAGGCGCGAACACTGAAGCTTTCTTT. Residues: CSVGGRAGANTEAFF.

This chain links TRBV5-6 with TRBJ2-1; D not certain. Trimming took off 3 bases at V and 7 bases at J, with 8 bases between the two ends. This CDR3 contains 12 residues. The germline V gene has CDR1 SGHDT and CDR2 YYEEEE. The CDR3 here is CASSSPLNEQFF. CDR3 in DNA: TGTGCCAGCAGCTCACCCCTAAATGAGCAGTTCTTC.